This T cell receptor beta chain appears in the sequencing data of a study of cytomegalovirus exposure and HLA in healthy donors. General study points: Some highly shared sequence variants likely arose as a pipeline artifact. Later findings reportedly placed an Asian-associated ancestry cluster below the roughly 700-donor mean for N-insertions. TCR beta chain V- and J-gene trimming was linked, in a later analysis, to a missense variant in DCLRE1C.

The PCR employed 60 Vbeta primers together with 13 Jbeta primers. Generated by immunoSEQ multiplex PCR, the TCRdb table keeps only in-frame clones and is missing some. The table lists under 60,000 clones, around 77% of them singletons. Notes on this clone: Antigen specificity is unknown.

Germline V gene data show CDR1 as LNHNV and CDR2 as YYDKDF (reference sequence). CDR3 size: 16 residues. The ends lost 1 base at V and 8 bases at J; junction bases unmatched: 12. The sample was PBMCs. This TCR derives from a woman between 40 and 55 years old in good health and CMV-seropositive. The J gene is TRBJ2-3, the V gene TRBV15; 7 bases match TRBD2. CDR3 in amino acids: CATSRGGGTTQSTQYF. DNA for the CDR3: TGTGCCACCAGCAGAGGGGGAGGGACTACCCAATCTACGCAGTATTTT.